This TCR beta chain was identified in a study of regulatory T cells in long-lasting Graves disease. General study findings and limits: Persistent disease favored TRBV28, TRBJ1-2 and TRBJ2-5.

This clonotype came up many times. Its matching antigen is unknown. Looked up from germline, CDR1 is SGDLS and CDR2 is YYNGEE. CDR3 length: 15 amino acids. V was pared by 0 bases and J by 8 bases, with 5 bases of the junction left unmatched. Time point: persistent/refractory GD, antithyroid drugs over 5 years with positive TRAb. Following extraction of RNA from PBMCs, that RNA was used to make the TCR library. Arm-PCR of CDR3 regions and iRepertoire HTBI primers were used to build TCR beta libraries. TCRdb re-analysed the multiplex PCR reads in MiXCR, keeping a single row per CDR3 protein. The sample carries 400,000 to 500,000 distinct CDR3 sequences, roughly 23% recorded once.

This TCR was recovered from a female donor with Graves disease. The source was peripheral blood mononuclear cells (PBMCs), collected when the disease was refractory, from a patient treated with antithyroid drugs. The J gene is TRBJ1-4, the V gene TRBV9; 9 bases align to TRBD1. CDR3 nucleotides: TGTGCCAGCAGCGTAGAAAGGACAGGGGAGGAAAAACTGTTTTTT. It yields the protein CASSVERTGEEKLFF.